A single TCR beta chain is shown here with its context. The CDR3 is made up of 12 amino acids. Germline V gene lookup returns CDR1 MDHEN and CDR2 SYDVKM. The V gene lost 5 bases and the J gene lost 3 bases, with 7 bases spanning the gap. Only in-frame clones appear in the TCRdb table, and some are missing; sequencing was by immunoSEQ multiplex PCR. The sample has 120,000 or so clones, under 85% seen once. These data are taken from a study of T cell responses to AZD1222 COVID-19 vaccine. The V and J genes are TRBV28 and TRBJ2-5; the D is unclear. This clonotype was obtained from an adult in good health. The sequencing here drew on peripheral blood, taken on day 0 of AZD1222 vaccination. Here the CDR3 reads CASSREKETQYF. In DNA, the CDR3 is TGTGCCAGCAGTCGCGAAAAAGAGACCCAGTACTTC.